A selection of T cell receptor beta chains follows, all from one sample in a study of CD8+ T cells in alopecia areata. Measured with immunoSEQ multiplex PCR; TCRdb has only the in-frame clones, and not every one. Among over 150,000 clones listed, around 63% were seen once. Sequencing used CD4+ T cells sorted from blood, obtained at week 0. The receptors shown here come from a human donor with alopecia areata. CDR3s include the opening cysteine and the closing phenylalanine or tryptophan. The D gene is left open where the match is weak. Expanded clones get a size class; other rows say once, few or many, or leave the size out.

j_call	clone_size	v_call	d_call	cdr3_nt	cdr3_aa
TRBJ2-3	once	TRBV29-1	NA	TGCAGCGTTGAAGAAGGCACAGATACGCAGTATTTT	CSVEEGTDTQYF
TRBJ1-2	many	TRBV5-1	NA	TGCGCCAGCAGCGGCTTACAGGGAGGCTATGGCTACACCTTC	CASSGLQGGYGYTF
TRBJ2-1	few	TRBV7-3	TRBD1	TGTGCCAGCAGCCCAGGGGGATACAATGAGCAGTTCTTC	CASSPGGYNEQFF
TRBJ2-3	few	TRBV2	NA	TGTGCCAGCAGTGACGACCGCACAGATACGCAGTATTTT	CASSDDRTDTQYF
TRBJ2-1	NA	TRBV7-2	TRBD2	TGTGCCAGCAGCAAGTCACTAGCGGGGGGGCCCCGCTCTAAGTTCTTC	CASSKSLAGGPRSKFF
TRBJ2-7	few	TRBV18	NA	TGTGCCAGCTCACCAGGCAGGGCTGGGGAGCAGTACTTC	CASSPGRAGEQYF
TRBJ1-6	NA	TRBV25-1	NA	TGTGCCAGCAGTCTTGGGACAAATTCACCCCTCCACTTT	CASSLGTNSPLHF
TRBJ1-2	few	TRBV4-3	NA	TGCGCCAGCAGCCAAGATTCGGACAAGAACTATGGCTACACCTTC	CASSQDSDKNYGYTF
TRBJ2-7	NA	TRBV5-5	NA	TGTGCCAGCAGCCGCACAGGGAACTCCTACGAGCAGTACTTC	CASSRTGNSYEQYF
TRBJ2-1	NA	TRBV7-2	TRBD2	TGTGCCAGCAGCTTTTTCCGGGGGGACAATGAGCAGTTCTTC	CASSFFRGDNEQFF
TRBJ2-3	NA	TRBV29-1	TRBD1	TGCAGCGCTCTCGGCGGGGGACAGGGCAACACAGATACGCAGTATTTT	CSALGGGQGNTDTQYF
TRBJ2-1	few	TRBV29-1	TRBD2	TGCAGCGCGATGGGACTAGCAGGCTCCTACAATGAGCAGTTCTTC	CSAMGLAGSYNEQFF
TRBJ1-4	NA	TRBV14	NA	TGTGCCAGCAGCCGTATTCTTAATGAAAAACTGTTTTTT	CASSRILNEKLFF
TRBJ1-1	NA	TRBV30	NA	TGTGCCTGGAGTTCCTATACAGGGATCCCTGAAGCTTTCTTT	CAWSSYTGIPEAFF
TRBJ2-5	NA	TRBV29-1	NA	TGCAGCGTTGAAGGGGTTTGGGGACAAGAGACCCAGTACTTC	CSVEGVWGQETQYF
TRBJ2-7	NA	TRBV4-1	NA	TGCGCCAGCAGCCAGGCGGAACAGTACGAGCAGTACTTC	CASSQAEQYEQYF
TRBJ2-1	NA	TRBV29-1	NA	TGCAGCGTTGAAGCAGGGCAGGGGGGCTACAATGAGCAGTTCTTC	CSVEAGQGGYNEQFF
TRBJ2-5	NA	TRBV11-2	NA	TGTGCCAGCAGCTTAGAAGCAGGTTCGACCTGGGAGACCCAGTACTTC	CASSLEAGSTWETQYF
TRBJ1-4	NA	TRBV4-2	NA	TGTGCCAGCAGCCAAGTGAAGGGGTTTGATGAAAAACTGTTTTTT	CASSQVKGFDEKLFF
TRBJ2-3	NA	TRBV7-2	NA	TGTGCCAGCAGCTTACAGGGTGCGAGGGGCACAGATACGCAGTATTTT	CASSLQGARGTDTQYF
TRBJ2-2	few	TRBV30	NA	TGTGCCTGGAGTCCCTGGTCTAACACCGGGGAGCTGTTTTTT	CAWSPWSNTGELFF
TRBJ2-1	few	TRBV29-1	NA	TGCAGCGCCATGGCCGTGGTCTCCTACAATGAGCAGTTCTTC	CSAMAVVSYNEQFF
TRBJ1-6	NA	TRBV5-1	TRBD1	TGCGCCAGCAGCTTGGTCAATACCGGGACAGGTGGTTCACCCCTCCACTTT	CASSLVNTGTGGSPLHF